This T cell receptor beta chain emerged from a study of T cell repertoires in cytomegalovirus infection. Study-wide background: Use of recently identified HLA-C-restricted and well-studied HLA-B-restricted CMV epitopes was part of the study.

Each CDR3 protein gets one entry after TCRdb re-called the reads with MiXCR. The sample records some 800,000 distinct CDR3 sequences, about 29% being singletons. This clonotype was observed a few times. Its target is unknown. Findings and limits, study-wide: Public TCR beta family frequency separated CMV-and-HLA carriers, including in an independent cohort. Predominance within the ex vivo response was attributable to HLA-C-restricted CMV-specific TCR beta clonotypes.

The TCR comes from a human donor in good health (CMV status not recorded). Some clones in this sample may be carry-over from other donors' samples. The starting material was cultured CD8+ T cells from PBMCs, obtained from culture after CMV antigen stimulation.

The CDR3 here is CASRIAGISYNEQFF. CDR3 nucleotides: TGTGCCAGCAGAATAGCGGGGATCTCCTACAATGAGCAGTTCTTC. This chain connects TRBV28 to TRBJ2-1, with TRBD2 matching 8 bases. Germline V gene sequence: CDR1 MDHEN, CDR2 SYDVKM. The V and J ends lost 6 bases and 0 bases, in that order; junction bases with no gene match: 4. This CDR3 comprises 15 residues.